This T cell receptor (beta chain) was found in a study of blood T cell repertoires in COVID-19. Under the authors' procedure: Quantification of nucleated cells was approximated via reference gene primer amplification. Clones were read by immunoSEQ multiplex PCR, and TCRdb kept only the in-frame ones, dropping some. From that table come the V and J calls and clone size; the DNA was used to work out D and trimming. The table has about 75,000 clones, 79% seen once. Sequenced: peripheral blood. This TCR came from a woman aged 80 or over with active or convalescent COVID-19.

CDR3 DNA: TGCGCCAGCAGCTTGGGAGGCAGCTCCTACGAGCAGTACTTC. Its translation: CASSLGGSSYEQYF. The genes are TRBV5-1 and TRBJ2-7; D unresolved. The germline gives CDR1 SGHRS, CDR2 YFSETQ. The CDR3 loop spans 14 amino acids. The V end was cut by 0 bases, the J end by 0 bases, with 7 bases between.